This is a list of T cell receptor beta chains from one sample in a study of T cells after yellow fever vaccination. TCRdb recomputed calls from the 5' RACE reads with MiXCR, one row per CDR3 protein. This table has under 550,000 distinct CDR3 sequences, less than 25% appearing once. Sample: PBMCs, taken 21 days after the first yellow fever vaccination. The receptors were sampled from a man aged 18 to 29 who received the YFV17D yellow fever vaccine. The CDR3 runs from the conserved cysteine through the conserved F or W. The D gene is left open where the match is weak. Rows give clone size only sometimes, using once, few, many, or a class for an expanded clone.

size	D	V	J	CDR3	DNA
few	-	TRBV5-1	TRBJ2-1	CASSPPGVGDHNEQFF	TGCGCCAGCAGCCCCCCGGGGGTGGGTGACCACAATGAGCAGTTCTTC
few	TRBD1	TRBV15	TRBJ1-3	CATSRLNRGDTIYF	TGTGCCACCAGCAGATTGAACAGGGGAGACACCATATATTTT
few	-	TRBV5-1	TRBJ2-1	CASKLSYNEQFF	TGCGCCAGCAAGCTGTCCTACAATGAGCAGTTCTTC
-	TRBD1	TRBV12-3/TRBV12-4	TRBJ2-7	CASSPRTGRDEQYF	TGTGCCAGCAGTCCCCGGACAGGGAGAGACGAGCAGTACTTC
few	TRBD1	TRBV6-5	TRBJ2-2	CASSYDRGDSNTGELFF	TGTGCCAGCAGTTACGACAGGGGGGACTCGAACACCGGGGAGCTGTTTTTT
-	TRBD1	TRBV24-1	TRBJ2-2	CATRAGTVNTGELFF	TGTGCCACCAGGGCCGGGACAGTGAACACCGGGGAGCTGTTTTTT
-	-	TRBV13	TRBJ1-2	CASSSTTTNYGYTF	TGTGCCAGCAGCTCTACCACTACTAACTATGGCTACACCTTC
-	-	TRBV20-1	TRBJ1-2	CSARDSGMGAYGYTF	TGCAGTGCTAGAGACTCGGGGATGGGGGCGTATGGCTACACCTTC
-	-	TRBV7-9	TRBJ1-5	CASTRASNQPQHF	TGTGCCAGCACCCGCGCTAGCAATCAGCCCCAGCATTTT
few	TRBD1	TRBV20-1	TRBJ1-1	CSARDTGRGSINTEAFF	TGCAGTGCTAGAGATACGGGCAGGGGGTCTATAAACACTGAAGCTTTCTTT
-	TRBD2	TRBV5-1	TRBJ2-3	CASSFMGLEVTDTQYF	TGCGCCAGCAGCTTTATGGGACTAGAAGTCACAGATACGCAGTATTTT
-	-	TRBV10-2	TRBJ2-5	CASSEEGGETQYF	TGCGCCAGCAGTGAGGAGGGGGGAGAGACCCAGTACTTC
many	TRBD1	TRBV6-1	TRBJ2-3	CASSRQGPDTQYF	TGTGCCAGCAGTCGACAGGGCCCAGATACGCAGTATTTT
-	TRBD2	TRBV7-8	TRBJ2-1	CASSTSLPRGGEQFF	TGTGCCAGCAGCACTAGTCTGCCCCGGGGGGGCGAGCAGTTCTTC
-	-	TRBV4-1	TRBJ1-1	CASSQARWNTEAFF	TGCGCCAGCAGCCAGGCCAGGTGGAACACTGAAGCTTTCTTT
-	TRBD2	TRBV4-2	TRBJ2-1	CASSRLAGAPPDNEQFF	TGTGCCAGCAGCCGATTAGCGGGGGCCCCCCCGGACAATGAGCAGTTCTTC
-	TRBD1	TRBV7-7	TRBJ2-2	CASSLAQGAPDTGELFF	TGTGCTAGCAGCTTAGCGCAGGGGGCGCCGGACACCGGGGAGCTGTTTTTT
many	-	TRBV5-5	TRBJ2-1	CASSKDSVYNEQFF	TGTGCCAGCAGCAAGGACAGCGTCTACAATGAGCAGTTCTTC
-	-	TRBV20-1	TRBJ2-5	CSARHTMWKETQYF	TGCAGTGCGCGACACACGATGTGGAAAGAGACCCAGTACTTC
-	TRBD1	TRBV6-2/TRBV6-3	TRBJ2-1	CASSYYQDRAEQFF	TGTGCCAGCAGTTACTACCAGGACAGGGCTGAGCAGTTCTTC
-	-	TRBV24-1	TRBJ2-1	CATNHDNEQFF	TGTGCCACCAACCACGACAATGAGCAGTTCTTC
-	TRBD2	TRBV11-2	TRBJ2-1	CASSPLAGDHNEQFF	TGTGCCAGCAGCCCTTTAGCGGGGGACCACAATGAGCAGTTCTTC
many	-	TRBV20-1	TRBJ2-3	CSARDPRSTDTQYF	TGCAGTGCTAGAGATCCACGGAGCACAGATACGCAGTATTTT
many	-	TRBV12-3/TRBV12-4	TRBJ2-1	CASTSGLPYNEQFF	TGTGCCAGCACCTCGGGACTTCCCTACAATGAGCAGTTCTTC
few	-	TRBV7-9	TRBJ2-1	CASSPPGAGKDQFF	TGTGCCAGCAGCCCTCCCGGGGCAGGGAAAGATCAGTTCTTC
few	TRBD1	TRBV7-2	TRBJ2-4	CASSFKGAPDIQYF	TGTGCCAGCAGCTTCAAGGGGGCGCCTGACATTCAGTACTTC
-	TRBD1	TRBV7-9	TRBJ2-5	CASSLGDRGFQETQYF	TGTGCCAGCAGCTTAGGTGACAGGGGTTTCCAAGAGACCCAGTACTTC
-	-	TRBV12-3/TRBV12-4	TRBJ1-4	CASKGPFEKLFF	TGTGCCAGCAAAGGTCCTTTTGAAAAACTGTTTTTT
few	TRBD1	TRBV15	TRBJ1-5	CATSRAGTDEQPQHF	TGTGCCACCAGCAGGGCCGGGACAGATGAGCAGCCCCAGCATTTT
-	-	TRBV20-1	TRBJ2-1	CSARERRLDAARNEQFF	TGCAGTGCTAGAGAGAGGAGGTTGGACGCCGCGCGAAATGAGCAGTTCTTC
-	TRBD1	TRBV6-4	TRBJ1-1	CASSDSTGGTEAFF	TGTGCCAGCAGTGACTCGACAGGGGGCACTGAAGCTTTCTTT
-	-	TRBV28	TRBJ1-5	CASSFYQGGNQPQHF	TGTGCCAGCAGTTTTTATCAAGGGGGAAATCAGCCCCAGCATTTT
many	-	TRBV12-3/TRBV12-4	TRBJ2-7	CASSLTEFYEQYF	TGTGCCAGCAGTTTAACAGAGTTCTACGAGCAGTACTTC
few	-	TRBV30	TRBJ2-3	CAWSHTEDTQYF	TGTGCCTGGAGTCACACGGAGGATACGCAGTATTTT
-	-	TRBV7-1	TRBJ2-1	CAMSPEVRHNEQFF	TGTGCCATGAGCCCCGAGGTACGGCACAATGAGCAGTTCTTC
few	TRBD2	TRBV6-1	TRBJ2-1	CASRIAGSSYNEQFF	TGTGCCAGCAGAATAGCGGGGAGCTCCTACAATGAGCAGTTCTTC
-	-	TRBV7-3	TRBJ2-1	CASSWTPGEQFF	TGTGCCAGCAGCTGGACTCCGGGGGAGCAGTTCTTC
-	-	TRBV15	TRBJ2-3	CATSREDRATDTQYF	TGTGCCACCAGCAGAGAAGACAGAGCCACAGATACGCAGTATTTT
-	-	TRBV5-5	TRBJ1-1	CASSYPRRLNTEAFF	TGTGCCAGCAGCTACCCACGACGTTTGAACACTGAAGCTTTCTTT
-	-	TRBV23-1	TRBJ2-2	CASRVEWPRNSGELFF	TGCGCCAGCAGGGTAGAATGGCCCCGCAATTCCGGGGAGCTGTTTTTT
few	TRBD2	TRBV4-2	TRBJ2-1	CASSQGGGLAGDNEQFF	TGTGCCAGCAGCCAAGGAGGGGGACTAGCGGGGGACAATGAGCAGTTCTTC
many	-	TRBV12-3/TRBV12-4	TRBJ1-1	CASTATGNTEAFF	TGTGCCAGCACCGCGACGGGGAACACTGAAGCTTTCTTT
-	-	TRBV29-1	TRBJ2-1	CSVEPALGDEQFF	TGCAGCGTTGAACCAGCGTTGGGCGATGAGCAGTTCTTC
-	-	TRBV12-3/TRBV12-4	TRBJ1-2	CASSLGRPFYGYTF	TGTGCCAGCAGTTTGGGCAGGCCTTTTTATGGCTACACCTTC
few	TRBD2	TRBV5-5	TRBJ2-3	CASSPFSGGGSTDTQYF	TGTGCCAGCAGCCCGTTCAGCGGGGGGGGTTCCACAGATACGCAGTATTTT
-	-	TRBV11-2	TRBJ2-5	CASSQLGGRRGLWETQYF	TGTGCCAGCAGCCAACTGGGGGGTAGGAGGGGTTTGTGGGAGACCCAGTACTTC
-	TRBD2	TRBV14	TRBJ2-1	CASSQPGRGLLAGAPGSYNEQFF	TGTGCCAGCAGCCAGCCGGGACGGGGACTTCTAGCGGGGGCCCCCGGCTCCTACAATGAGCAGTTCTTC